This T cell receptor beta chain was identified in a study of blood T cell repertoires in COVID-19. Study summary: The study drew acute and convalescent COVID-19 samples from the United States, Italy and Spain.

Original processing notes: Reference gene primer amplification yielded estimated nucleated cell counts. The assay was immunoSEQ multiplex PCR, and TCRdb's table has in-frame clones only and misses some. Clone size and the V and J calls come from that table; the DNA yielded D and trimming. The sample yields about 130,000 clones, about 72% seen once. The CDR3 covers 12 residues. The germline CDR1 and CDR2 sequences are LNHDA and SQIVND (reference sequence). Losses at the gene ends were 4 bases for V and 10 bases for J; bases not matched to a gene: 4. This clonotype originated in a man aged 60-69 years who had recovered from COVID-19. The chain recombines TRBV19 with TRBJ2-1; TRBD1 matches 7 bases. The sample taken for sequencing was peripheral blood. The CDR3 loop reads CASSKLDREQFF. Written as DNA, the CDR3 is TGTGCCAGTAGTAAACTGGACAGGGAGCAGTTCTTC.